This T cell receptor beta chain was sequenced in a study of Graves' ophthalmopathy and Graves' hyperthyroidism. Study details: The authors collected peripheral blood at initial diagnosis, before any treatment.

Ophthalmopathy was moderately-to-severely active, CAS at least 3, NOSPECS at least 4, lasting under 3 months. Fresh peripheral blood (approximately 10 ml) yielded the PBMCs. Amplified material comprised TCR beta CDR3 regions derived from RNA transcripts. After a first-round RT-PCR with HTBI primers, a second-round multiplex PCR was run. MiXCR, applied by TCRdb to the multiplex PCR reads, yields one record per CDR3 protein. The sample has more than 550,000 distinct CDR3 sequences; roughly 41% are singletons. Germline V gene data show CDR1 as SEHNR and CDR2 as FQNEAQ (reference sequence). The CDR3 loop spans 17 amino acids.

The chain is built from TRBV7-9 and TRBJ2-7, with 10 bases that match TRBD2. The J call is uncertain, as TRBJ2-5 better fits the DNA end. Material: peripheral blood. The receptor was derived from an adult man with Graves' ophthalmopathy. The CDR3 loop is CASNPSGLAENQETQYF. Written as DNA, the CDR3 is TGTGCCAGCAACCCCTCCGGACTAGCGGAAAACCAAGAGACCCAGTACTTC.